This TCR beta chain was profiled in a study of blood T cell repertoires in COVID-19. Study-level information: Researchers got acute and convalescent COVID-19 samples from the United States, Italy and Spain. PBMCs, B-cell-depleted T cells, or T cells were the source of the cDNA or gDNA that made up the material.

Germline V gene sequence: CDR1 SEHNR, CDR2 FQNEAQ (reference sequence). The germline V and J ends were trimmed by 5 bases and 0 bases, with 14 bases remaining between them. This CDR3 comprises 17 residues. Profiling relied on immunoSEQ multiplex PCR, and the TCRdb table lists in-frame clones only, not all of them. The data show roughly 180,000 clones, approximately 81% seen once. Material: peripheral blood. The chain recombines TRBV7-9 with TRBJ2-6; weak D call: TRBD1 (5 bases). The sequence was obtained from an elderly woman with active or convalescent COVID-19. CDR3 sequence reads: CASSDGAVRSGANVLTF. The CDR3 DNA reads TGTGCCAGCAGCGATGGGGCGGTCCGCTCTGGGGCCAACGTCCTGACTTTC.